Listed here is a single T cell receptor beta chain. Its antigen is currently not known. Base-call qualities are not available, and no considerably larger clone is one nucleotide away. The protocol used for the library was the immunoSEQ multiplex PCR assay. Imported from immuneACCESS, the table was reduced by TCRdb to in-frame sequences with V and J called. These copies leave out some clones; in studies compared against another copy, an unresolved V gene accounts for under half, and the cause of the remainder is not known. This sample holds some 110,000 clones; approximately 77% were observed only once. The leading ten clones occupy about 3.3% of the sample. These data come from a study of radiotherapy plus CTLA-4 blockade in lung cancer (dated by TCRdb to the late 2010s). Study-wide context: Objective responses were observed in approximately 19% of enrolled patients, and disease control was achieved in less than 35%. The paper's findings and limits, for the study overall: After treatment with radiotherapy and ipilimumab, TCR clones that originated in tumors expanded in peripheral blood. Increased serum interferon-beta after radiation, together with early dynamic changes in blood T cell clones, were reported to be the strongest predictors of response.

The germline V gene gives CDR1 as SGHNT and CDR2 as YENEEA. The cysteine opens and the phenylalanine closes a CDR3 of 15 amino acids. The entry retains the CDR3 DNA only, 45 bases that are in frame from base 1. V is cut back by 2 bases and J by 0 bases, with 0 bases in the junction unmatched. In this study, focal radiation therapy paired with CTLA-4 blockade (ipilimumab) was tested in patients who had chemo-refractory metastatic non-small-cell lung cancer. This receptor was identified in a human donor with non-small cell lung cancer that progressed on radiotherapy plus ipilimumab. Some clones in this sample may be carry-over from other donors' samples. The sample in question was peripheral blood, obtained from a patient treated with radiotherapy plus ipilimumab. The V and J segments used are TRBV11-3 and TRBJ2-2; 7 central bases correspond to TRBD1. The DNA reads as follows: TGTGCCAGCAGCTTAAGGGGGCCGAACACCGGGGAGCTGTTTTTT. This encodes CASSLRGPNTGELFF. When the CDR3 is completed using the reference TRBV11-3 and TRBJ2-2 genes on either side, the full variable domain is EAGVVQSPRYKIIEKKQPVAFWCNPISGHNTLYWYLQNLGQGPELLIRYENEEAVDDSQLPKDRFSAERLKGVDSTLKIQPAELGDSAVYLCASSLRGPNTGELFFGEGSRLTVL.